This T cell receptor beta chain stems from a study of T-cell memory formation after mild COVID-19. Study information: TCR clusters were largely donor specific. Notes on the study in general: Whether day 37 second-wave clones are SARS-CoV-2-specific was not confirmed. CD8+ contracting clones occupied EMRA, while CD4+ ones occupied mainly CM and EM.

Barcoded TCR alpha and TCR beta cDNA libraries with UMIs came from 5'RACE using constant-segment primers. One entry per CDR3 protein, called by TCRdb with MiXCR from the 5' RACE reads. The sample lists about 210,000 distinct CDR3 sequences, over 9.5% occurring once. About this clonotype: Antigen unknown.

V shed 6 bases and J shed 4 bases, with 14 bases lying between them. From germline, CDR1 is DFQATT and CDR2 SNEGSKA (reference sequence). The CDR3 totals 13 residues. Sample: PBMCs or a T cell subset sorted from them (not recorded which). This TCR came from a man aged 18 to 29 who had mild COVID-19 (a few samples of this study predate the infection). Cell type and time point are not known. This rearrangement joins TRBV20-1 to TRBJ2-3, with a tentative D call TRBD1 (6 bases). The CDR3 DNA reads TGCAGTGCGCGATTTTCAGGGGCAGATACGCAGTATTTT. Translated: CSARFSGADTQYF.